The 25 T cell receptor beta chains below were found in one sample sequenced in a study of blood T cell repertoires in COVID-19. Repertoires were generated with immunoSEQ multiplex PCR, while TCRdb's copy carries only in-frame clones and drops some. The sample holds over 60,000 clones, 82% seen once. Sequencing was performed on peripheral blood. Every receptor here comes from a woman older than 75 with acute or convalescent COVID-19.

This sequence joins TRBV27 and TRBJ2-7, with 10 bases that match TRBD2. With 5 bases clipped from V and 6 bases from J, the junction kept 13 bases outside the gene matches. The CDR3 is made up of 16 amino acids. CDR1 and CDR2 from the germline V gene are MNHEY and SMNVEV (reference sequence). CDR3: CASSLRRTSGSSEQYF. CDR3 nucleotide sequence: TGTGCCAGCAGTCTACGAAGGACTAGCGGTTCTTCCGAGCAGTACTTC.

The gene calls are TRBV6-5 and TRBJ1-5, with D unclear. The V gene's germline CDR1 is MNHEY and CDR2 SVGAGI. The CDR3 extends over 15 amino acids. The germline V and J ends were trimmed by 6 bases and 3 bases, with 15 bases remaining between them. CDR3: CASRGGLLDNQPQHF. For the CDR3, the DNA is TGTGCCAGCAGAGGAGGACTGTTGGACAATCAGCCCCAGCATTTT.

CDR3 amino acids: CASSLSGNRNEQFF. CDR3 nucleotides: TGCGCCAGCAGCCTGAGCGGGAATCGCAATGAGCAGTTCTTC. The chain has TRBV5-1 and TRBJ2-1; TRBD2 matches 7 bases. The CDR3 is made up of 14 amino acids. Trimming at V came to 4 bases and at J to 6 bases, leaving 7 bases not matched to a gene. Germline lookup yields CDR1 SGHRS and CDR2 YFSETQ.

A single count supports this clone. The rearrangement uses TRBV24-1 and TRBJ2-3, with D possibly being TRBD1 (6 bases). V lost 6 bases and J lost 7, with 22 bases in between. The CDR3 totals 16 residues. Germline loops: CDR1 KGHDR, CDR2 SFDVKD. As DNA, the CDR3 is TGTGCCACCAGTCCGTCGGGCAGGGGTTTTTTATATACGCAGTATTTT. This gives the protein CATSPSGRGFLYTQYF.

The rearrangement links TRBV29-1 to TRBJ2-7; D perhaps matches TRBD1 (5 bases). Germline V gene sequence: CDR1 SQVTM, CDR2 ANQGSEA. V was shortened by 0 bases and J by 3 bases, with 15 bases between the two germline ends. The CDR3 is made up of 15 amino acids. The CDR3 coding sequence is TGCAGCGTTGAAGAAGGCGCAGGGCTTCACTACGAGCAGTACTTC. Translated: CSVEEGAGLHYEQYF.

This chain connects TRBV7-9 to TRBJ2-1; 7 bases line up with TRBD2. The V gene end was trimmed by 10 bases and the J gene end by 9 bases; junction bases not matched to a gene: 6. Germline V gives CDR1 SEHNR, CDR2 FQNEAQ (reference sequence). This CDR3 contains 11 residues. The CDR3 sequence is CATAAGSEQFF. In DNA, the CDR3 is TGTGCCACCGCAGCGGGAAGTGAGCAGTTCTTC.

The chain's CDR3 is CASSEAVGGPNYEQYF. The CDR3 nucleotides read TGTGCCAGCAGTGAAGCGGTCGGGGGACCAAACTACGAGCAGTACTTC. This chain links TRBV6-1 with TRBJ2-7, with a possible D match to TRBD2 (6 bases). This CDR3 is built from 16 residues. V gave up 0 bases and J gave up 3 bases, with 15 bases separating them. Germline V gene lookup returns CDR1 MNHNS and CDR2 SASEGT.

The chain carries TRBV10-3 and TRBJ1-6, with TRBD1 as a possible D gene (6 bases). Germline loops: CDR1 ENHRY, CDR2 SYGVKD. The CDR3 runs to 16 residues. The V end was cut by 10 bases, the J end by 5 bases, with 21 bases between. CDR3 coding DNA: TGTGCCACCGCTCTCGGGAGGAAGGGGGATAATTCACCCCTCCACTTT. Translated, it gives CATALGRKGDNSPLHF.

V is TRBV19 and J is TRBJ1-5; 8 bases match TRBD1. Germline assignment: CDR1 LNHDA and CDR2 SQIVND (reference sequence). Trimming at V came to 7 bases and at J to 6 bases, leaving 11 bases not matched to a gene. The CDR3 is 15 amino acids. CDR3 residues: CASTPRGQGGQPQHF. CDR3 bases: TGTGCCAGTACCCCAAGAGGACAGGGAGGTCAGCCCCAGCATTTT.

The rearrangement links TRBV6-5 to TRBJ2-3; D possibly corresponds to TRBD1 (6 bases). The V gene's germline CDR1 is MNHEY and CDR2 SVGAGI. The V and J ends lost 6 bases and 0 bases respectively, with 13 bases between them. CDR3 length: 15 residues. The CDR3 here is CASSQGRISTDTQYF. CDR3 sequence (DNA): TGTGCCAGCAGCCAGGGGCGGATTAGCACAGATACGCAGTATTTT.

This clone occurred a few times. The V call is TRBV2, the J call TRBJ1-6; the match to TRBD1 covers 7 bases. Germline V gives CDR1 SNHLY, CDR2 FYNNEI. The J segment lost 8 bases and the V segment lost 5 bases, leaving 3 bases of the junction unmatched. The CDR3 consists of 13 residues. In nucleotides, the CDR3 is TGTGCCAGCAGTCGGGACAGCGATTCACCCCTCCACTTT. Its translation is CASSRDSDSPLHF.

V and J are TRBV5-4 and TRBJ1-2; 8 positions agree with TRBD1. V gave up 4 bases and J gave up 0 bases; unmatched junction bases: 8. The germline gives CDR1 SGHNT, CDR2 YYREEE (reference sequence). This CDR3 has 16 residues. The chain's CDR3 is CASSPGTGGPNYGYTF. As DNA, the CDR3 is TGTGCCAGCAGCCCGGGGACAGGCGGGCCTAACTATGGCTACACCTTC.

The CDR3, as DNA: TGTGCCAGCAGCCCGACACCCCCAACCGTTTACGAGCAGTACTTC. Translated: CASSPTPPTVYEQYF. The chain recombines TRBV7-6 with TRBJ2-7; D is unresolved. Trimming took off 5 bases at V and 4 bases at J, with 18 bases between the two ends. Germline-derived CDR1 and CDR2 are SGHVS and FNYEAQ. This CDR3 contains 15 residues.

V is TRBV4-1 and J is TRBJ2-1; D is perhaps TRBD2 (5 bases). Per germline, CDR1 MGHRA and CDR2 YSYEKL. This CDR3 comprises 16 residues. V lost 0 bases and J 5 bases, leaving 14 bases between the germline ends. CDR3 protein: CASSQDIERPHNEQFF. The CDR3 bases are TGCGCCAGCAGCCAAGATATCGAGCGGCCCCACAATGAGCAGTTCTTC.

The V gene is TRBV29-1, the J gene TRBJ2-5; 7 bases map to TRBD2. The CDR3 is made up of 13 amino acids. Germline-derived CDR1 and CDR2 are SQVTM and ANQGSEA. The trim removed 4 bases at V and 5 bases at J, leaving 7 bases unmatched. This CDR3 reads CSVVGSGGETQYF. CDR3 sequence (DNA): TGCAGCGTTGTTGGGTCGGGAGGCGAGACCCAGTACTTC. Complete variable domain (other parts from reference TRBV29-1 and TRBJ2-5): SAVISQKPSRDICQRGTSLTIQCQVDSQVTMMFWYRQQPGQSLTLIATANQGSEATYESGFVIDKFPISRPNLTFSTLTVSNMSPEDSSIYLCSVVGSGGETQYFGPGTRLLVL.

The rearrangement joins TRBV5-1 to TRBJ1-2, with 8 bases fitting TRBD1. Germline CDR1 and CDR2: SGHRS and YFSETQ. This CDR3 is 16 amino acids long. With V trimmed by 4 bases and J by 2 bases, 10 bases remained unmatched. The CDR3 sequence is CASSPWPGQGNYGYTF. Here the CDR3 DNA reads TGCGCCAGCAGCCCCTGGCCAGGACAGGGAAACTATGGCTACACCTTC.

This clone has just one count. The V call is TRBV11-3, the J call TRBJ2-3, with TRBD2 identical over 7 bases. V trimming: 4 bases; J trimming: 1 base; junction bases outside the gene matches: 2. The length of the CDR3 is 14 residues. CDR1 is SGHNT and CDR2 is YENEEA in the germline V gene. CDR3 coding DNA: TGTGCCAGCAGCTCGGGACTACGCACAGATACGCAGTATTTT. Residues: CASSSGLRTDTQYF.

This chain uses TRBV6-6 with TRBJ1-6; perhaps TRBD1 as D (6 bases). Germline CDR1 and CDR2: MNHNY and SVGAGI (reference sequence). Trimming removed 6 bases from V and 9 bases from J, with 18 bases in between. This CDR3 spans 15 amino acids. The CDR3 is CASRTFGDIFSPLHF. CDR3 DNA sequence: TGTGCCAGCAGGACCTTCGGGGACATTTTTTCACCCCTCCACTTT.

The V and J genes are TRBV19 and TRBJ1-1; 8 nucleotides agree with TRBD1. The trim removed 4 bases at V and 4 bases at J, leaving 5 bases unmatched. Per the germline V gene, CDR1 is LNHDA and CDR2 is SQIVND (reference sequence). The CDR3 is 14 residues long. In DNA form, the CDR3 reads TGTGCCAGTAGTAAACGGACAGGGCCCACTGAAGCTTTCTTT. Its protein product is CASSKRTGPTEAFF.

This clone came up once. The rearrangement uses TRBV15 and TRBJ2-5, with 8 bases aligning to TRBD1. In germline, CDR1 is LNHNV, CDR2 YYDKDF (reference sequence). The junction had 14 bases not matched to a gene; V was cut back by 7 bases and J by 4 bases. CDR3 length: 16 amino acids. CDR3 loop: CATTLGGGQGGETQYF. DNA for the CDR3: TGTGCCACCACCCTAGGAGGCGGACAGGGAGGAGAGACCCAGTACTTC.

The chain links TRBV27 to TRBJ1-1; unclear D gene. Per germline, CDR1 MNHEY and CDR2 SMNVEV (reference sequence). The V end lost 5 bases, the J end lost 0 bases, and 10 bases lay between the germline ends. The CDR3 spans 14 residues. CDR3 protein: CASSITVMNTEAFF. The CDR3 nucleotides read TGTGCCAGCAGTATCACAGTAATGAACACTGAAGCTTTCTTT.

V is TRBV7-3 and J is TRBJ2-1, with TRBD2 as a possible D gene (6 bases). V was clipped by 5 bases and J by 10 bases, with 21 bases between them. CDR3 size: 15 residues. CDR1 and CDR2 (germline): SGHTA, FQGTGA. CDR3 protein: CASSPLANTPREQFF. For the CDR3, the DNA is TGTGCCAGCAGCCCCCTAGCGAACACTCCCAGGGAGCAGTTCTTC.

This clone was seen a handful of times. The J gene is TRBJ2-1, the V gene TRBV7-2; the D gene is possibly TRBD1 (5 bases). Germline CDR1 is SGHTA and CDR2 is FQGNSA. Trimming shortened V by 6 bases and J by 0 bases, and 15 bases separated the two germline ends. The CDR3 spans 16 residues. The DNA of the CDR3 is TGTGCCAGCAGTCAGGAGCAGGGCGGCTCCTACAATGAGCAGTTCTTC. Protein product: CASSQEQGGSYNEQFF.

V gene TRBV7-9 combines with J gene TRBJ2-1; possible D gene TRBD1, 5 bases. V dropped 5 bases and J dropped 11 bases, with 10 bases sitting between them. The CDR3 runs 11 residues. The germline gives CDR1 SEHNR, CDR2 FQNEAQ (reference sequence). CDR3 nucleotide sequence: TGTGCCAGCAGCGTACAGGATAAGCAGTTCTTC. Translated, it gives CASSVQDKQFF. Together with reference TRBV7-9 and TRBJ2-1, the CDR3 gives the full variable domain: DTGVSQNPRHKITKRGQNVTFRCDPISEHNRLYWYRQTLGQGPEFLTYFQNEAQLEKSRLLSDRFSAERPKGSFSTLEIQRTEQGDSAMYLCASSVQDKQFFGPGTRLTVL.

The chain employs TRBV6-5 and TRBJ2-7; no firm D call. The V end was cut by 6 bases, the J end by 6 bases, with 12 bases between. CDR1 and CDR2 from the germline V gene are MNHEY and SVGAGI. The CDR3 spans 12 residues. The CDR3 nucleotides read TGTGCCAGCAGAACCCTACTATCCGAGCAGTACTTC. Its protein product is CASRTLLSEQYF.